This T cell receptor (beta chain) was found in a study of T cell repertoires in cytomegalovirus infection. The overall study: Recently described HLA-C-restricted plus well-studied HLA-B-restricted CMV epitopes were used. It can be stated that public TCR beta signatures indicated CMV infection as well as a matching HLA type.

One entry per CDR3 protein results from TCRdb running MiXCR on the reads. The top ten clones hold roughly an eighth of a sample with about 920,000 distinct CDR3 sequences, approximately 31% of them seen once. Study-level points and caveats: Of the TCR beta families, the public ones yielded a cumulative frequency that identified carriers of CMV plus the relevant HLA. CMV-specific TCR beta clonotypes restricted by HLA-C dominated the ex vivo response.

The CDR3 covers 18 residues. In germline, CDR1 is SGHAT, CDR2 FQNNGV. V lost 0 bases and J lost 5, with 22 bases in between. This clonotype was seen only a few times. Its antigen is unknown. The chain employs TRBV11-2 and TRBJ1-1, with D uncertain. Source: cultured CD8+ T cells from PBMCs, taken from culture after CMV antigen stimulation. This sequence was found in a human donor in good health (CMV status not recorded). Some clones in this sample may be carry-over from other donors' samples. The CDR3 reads CASSLDKLQVGAGTEAFF. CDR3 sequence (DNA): TGTGCCAGCAGCTTAGATAAGCTCCAGGTCGGCGCTGGGACTGAAGCTTTCTTT.